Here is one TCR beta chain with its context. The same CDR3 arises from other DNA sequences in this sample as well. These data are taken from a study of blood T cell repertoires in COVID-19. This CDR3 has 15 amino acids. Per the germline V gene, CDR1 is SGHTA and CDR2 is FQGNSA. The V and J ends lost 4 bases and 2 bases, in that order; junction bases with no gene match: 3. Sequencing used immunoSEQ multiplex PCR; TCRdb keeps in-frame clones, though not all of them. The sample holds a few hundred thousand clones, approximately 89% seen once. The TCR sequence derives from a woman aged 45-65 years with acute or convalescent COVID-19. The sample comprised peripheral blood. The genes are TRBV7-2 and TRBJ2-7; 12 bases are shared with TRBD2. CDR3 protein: CASSSRTSGTYEQYF. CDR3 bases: TGTGCCAGCAGCTCAAGGACTAGCGGGACCTACGAGCAGTACTTC. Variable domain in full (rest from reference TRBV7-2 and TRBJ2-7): GAGVSQSPSNKVTEKGKDVELRCDPISGHTALYWYRQSLGQGLEFLIYFQGNSAPDKSGLPSDRFSAERTGGSVSTLTIQRTQQEDSAVYLCASSSRTSGTYEQYFGPGTRLTVT.